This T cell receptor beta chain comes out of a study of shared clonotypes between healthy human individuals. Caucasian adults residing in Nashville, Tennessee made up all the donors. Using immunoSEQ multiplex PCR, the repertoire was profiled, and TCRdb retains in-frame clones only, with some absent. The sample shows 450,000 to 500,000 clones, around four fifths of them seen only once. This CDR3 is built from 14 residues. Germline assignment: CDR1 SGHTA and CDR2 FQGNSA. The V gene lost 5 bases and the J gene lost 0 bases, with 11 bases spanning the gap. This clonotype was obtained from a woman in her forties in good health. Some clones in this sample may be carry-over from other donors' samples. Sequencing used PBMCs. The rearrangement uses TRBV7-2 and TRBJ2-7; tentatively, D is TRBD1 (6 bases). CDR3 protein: CASSRDRFSYEQYF. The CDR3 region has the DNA TGTGCCAGCAGCAGAGACAGGTTCTCCTACGAGCAGTACTTC.